The clone carrying this T cell receptor (beta chain) was detected only a few times. Its antigen is unidentified. The data were produced by immunoSEQ multiplex PCR, yet TCRdb's version contains in-frame clones alone and is incomplete. The sample carries a few hundred thousand clones, 90% to 95% recorded once. The sample comes from a study of cytomegalovirus exposure and HLA in healthy donors. Broader study findings: It was reportedly the case that the classifier diagnosed cytomegalovirus status with high specificity and sensitivity. In the 130 or so validation repertoires, 85% to 95% of cluster scores exceeded 0, per a later analysis.

Trimming removed 6 bases from V and 8 bases from J, with 19 bases in between. This CDR3 spans 14 amino acids. Germline V gene data show CDR1 as SNHLY and CDR2 as FYNNEI. The V and J genes are TRBV2 and TRBJ1-2; tentative D call: TRBD1 (6 bases). This clonotype originated in a woman between 18 and 29 years old in good health and CMV-seronegative. Material: PBMCs. Here the CDR3 reads CASRELPMGHGYTF. In DNA form, the CDR3 reads TGTGCCAGCAGAGAGCTACCGATGGGACACGGCTACACCTTC.